This TCR beta chain emerged from a study of CD8+ T cells in alopecia areata. Once RNA had been extracted, it was reverse transcribed into cDNA to act as the sequencing template. Generated by immunoSEQ multiplex PCR, the TCRdb table keeps only in-frame clones and is missing some. The sample has about 110,000 clones, 56% seen once. In germline, CDR1 is MGHDK, CDR2 SYGVNS. The trim removed 4 bases at V and 5 bases at J, leaving 18 bases unmatched. This CDR3 comprises 18 residues. The sample's treatment: oral pan-JAK inhibitor, 5-10 mg twice daily. This chain links TRBV25-1 with TRBJ1-2; the match to TRBD1 covers 8 bases. The material was CD4+ T cells sorted from blood, obtained at week 24, from a patient treated with tofacitinib. The source of this sequence is a human donor with alopecia areata. The CDR3 nucleotides read TGTGCCAGCAGTGGAATGTTCCCCGGACAGGGCAGGAGGTATGGCTACACCTTC. Residues: CASSGMFPGQGRRYGYTF.